Below are 9 T cell receptor beta chains sequenced from a single sample in a study of blood T cell repertoires in COVID-19. The repertoire was sequenced with immunoSEQ multiplex PCR; TCRdb's copy has only in-frame clones and lacks some. Altogether roughly 150,000 clones are present, around 88% being singletons, with the ten largest covering about 5%. Specimen: peripheral blood. The receptor set was obtained from a human donor in a cohort sampled during active COVID-19.

V usage is TRBV15 and J usage is TRBJ2-5; tentative D call: TRBD1 (6 bases). This CDR3 has 15 residues. Germline lookup yields CDR1 LNHNV and CDR2 YYDKDF (reference sequence). V lost 0 bases and J 5 bases, leaving 13 bases between the germline ends. CDR3 DNA sequence: TGTGCCACCAGCAGAGAGGGCCAGGGGCGTGAGACCCAGTACTTC. It translates to CATSREGQGRETQYF. Based on the CDR3 plus reference TRBV15 and TRBJ2-5, the full variable domain is DAMVIQNPRYQVTQFGKPVTLSCSQTLNHNVMYWYQQKSSQAPKLLFHYYDKDFNNEADTPDNFQSRRPNTSFCFLDIRSPGLGDTAMYLCATSREGQGRETQYFGPGTRLLVL.

The chain couples TRBV5-5 to TRBJ1-4; D remains ambiguous. Trimming stripped 1 base from V and 2 bases from J, with 12 bases between. Germline assignment: CDR1 SGHKS and CDR2 YYEKEE (reference sequence). The CDR3 length is 16 residues. CDR3: CASSLPRQVTNEKLFF. The CDR3 DNA reads TGTGCCAGCAGCTTGCCCAGGCAAGTTACTAATGAAAAACTGTTTTTT.

This chain links TRBV3-1 (or the pseudogene TRBV3-2) with TRBJ2-5; TRBD2 agrees at 8 bases. Germline CDR1 LGHDT, CDR2 YNNKEL (reference sequence). J lost 5 bases, V lost 4 bases, and 12 bases had no gene match. This CDR3 has 16 residues. CDR3 amino acids: CASSRQPGGGRETQYF. The DNA for the CDR3 is TGTGCCAGCAGCCGCCAGCCCGGGGGGGGGAGGGAGACCCAGTACTTC.

The genes are TRBV28 and TRBJ1-1; a possible D gene is TRBD1 (6 bases). Germline V gives CDR1 MDHEN, CDR2 SYDVKM. The CDR3 consists of 15 residues. Trimming shortened V by 3 bases and J by 4 bases, and 15 bases separated the two germline ends. CDR3 protein: CASSFHQGLATEAFF. Written as DNA, the CDR3 is TGTGCCAGCAGTTTCCACCAGGGGCTGGCCACTGAAGCTTTCTTT. Complete variable domain (other parts from reference TRBV28 and TRBJ1-1): DVKVTQSSRYLVKRTGEKVFLECVQDMDHENMFWYRQDPGLGLRLIYFSYDVKMKEKGDIPEGYSVSREKKERFSLILESASTNQTSMYLCASSFHQGLATEAFFGQGTRLTVV.

This chain joins TRBV5-1 and TRBJ2-7, with 15 bases identical to TRBD2. Germline V gives CDR1 SGHRS, CDR2 YFSETQ. The CDR3 is made up of 16 amino acids. V shed 4 bases and J 1 base; nucleotides not matched to a gene: 3. The CDR3 nucleotides read TGCGCCAGCAGCCCCGGACTAGCGGGAGGGTCCTACGAGCAGTACTTC. Translating gives CASSPGLAGGSYEQYF.

Remarks on this clone: Other DNA sequences in the sample encode the same CDR3. This chain's CDR3 is CSASVGAGNTGELFF. In DNA, the CDR3 is TGCAGTGCTAGTGTGGGGGCGGGCAACACCGGGGAGCTGTTTTTT. The chain combines TRBV20-1 with TRBJ2-2; D is possibly TRBD1 (6 bases). V dropped 3 bases and J dropped 2 bases, with 13 bases sitting between them. CDR1 is DFQATT, CDR2 SNEGSKA, per germline (reference sequence). The CDR3 consists of 15 residues.

J is TRBJ1-1 and V is TRBV5-5; D ambiguous. The CDR3 loop spans 18 amino acids. Germline V lookup: CDR1 SGHKS, CDR2 YYEKEE (reference sequence). Between the trimmed V and J ends, which lost 2 bases and 1 base, there was a span of 21 bases. Here the CDR3 reads CASSLGSGKRIPNTEAFF. The CDR3, as DNA: TGTGCCAGCAGCTTAGGATCGGGTAAGAGGATCCCGAACACTGAAGCTTTCTTT.

V usage is TRBV7-9 and J usage is TRBJ2-3, with D tentatively TRBD2 (7 bases). Germline values: CDR1 SEHNR, CDR2 FQNEAQ (reference sequence). The V and J ends lost 0 bases and 4 bases respectively, with 11 bases between them. The CDR3 length is 15 residues. CDR3 bases: TGTGCCAGCAGCTTAGCGGGGGGGCTCGCAGATACGCAGTATTTT. It translates to CASSLAGGLADTQYF.

This rearrangement joins TRBV28 to TRBJ1-2, with D maybe TRBD1 (5 bases). Germline V CDR1 and CDR2: MDHEN, SYDVKM. V lost 4 bases, J lost 6 bases, and 9 bases lay in between. The CDR3 length is 12 residues. The CDR3, as DNA: TGTGCCAGCAGTTCCCCAGGGAATGGCTACACCTTC. This translates into CASSSPGNGYTF.